This is a list of T cell receptor beta chains from one sample in a study of PD-1 blockade in classical Hodgkin lymphoma. The repertoire was sequenced with immunoSEQ multiplex PCR; TCRdb's copy has only in-frame clones and lacks some. The table lists tens of thousands of clones, just over 70% of them singletons. Sequencing was performed on peripheral blood mononuclear cells (PBMCs), taken before the second cycle of nivolumab. These receptors all come from a human donor with classical Hodgkin lymphoma. Both conserved end residues are part of each CDR3. Fields, in order: clone size, J gene, V gene, D gene, CDR3 DNA, CDR3 protein. D genes are given only for firm matches. Clone size is shown for a subset of rows, as once, few, many or a class of expanded clone.

. TRBJ1-1 TRBV6-5 . TGTGCCAGCAGTCCGAGGTTCGCTGAAGCTTTCTTT CASSPRFAEAFF
. TRBJ1-6 TRBV13 TRBD1 TGTGCCAGCACCCGGACAGGGGTCCATAATTCACCCCTCCACTTT CASTRTGVHNSPLHF
. TRBJ2-7 TRBV10-3 . TGTGCCATCAGTGTACAGGGCTACGAGCAGTACTTC CAISVQGYEQYF
. TRBJ2-5 TRBV5-1 TRBD2 TGCGCCAGCCGCTGGAGCGGGAGTAGCCAAGAGACCCAGTACTTC CASRWSGSSQETQYF
. TRBJ1-5 TRBV4-3 . TGCGCCAGCAGCCAAGATCGGACAGCGTTTTATCAGCCCCAGCATTTT CASSQDRTAFYQPQHF
. TRBJ2-3 TRBV27 TRBD2 TGTGCCAGCAGTGAAGCGGGGGTCTACACAGATACGCAGTATTTT CASSEAGVYTDTQYF
. TRBJ2-3 TRBV9 . TGTGCCAGCACCTTCCAACCCGACAGCCTCACAGATACGCAGTATTTT CASTFQPDSLTDTQYF
. TRBJ1-2 TRBV5-1 . TGCGCCAGCAGCTTGGTTGCAGATAACTATGGCTACACCTTC CASSLVADNYGYTF
. TRBJ1-2 TRBV28 . TGTGCCAGCAGTTTAAACAGGACTAACTATGGCTACACCTTC CASSLNRTNYGYTF
. TRBJ2-7 TRBV30 . TGTGCCTGGAGTGCCGGCACCCAAGGGCAGTACTTC CAWSAGTQGQYF
once TRBJ1-2 TRBV5-1 . TGCGCCAGCAGCCCCGAAGGGTTCTCTCCCTCCTATGGCTACACCTTC CASSPEGFSPSYGYTF
. TRBJ2-2 TRBV18 . TGTGCCAGCTCACCCCTGAGCGGGGAGCTGTTTTTT CASSPLSGELFF
. TRBJ2-1 TRBV28 TRBD1 TGTGCCAGCAGCCGCCGATGGCAGGGGGCCGATGAGCAGTTCTTC CASSRRWQGADEQFF
. TRBJ1-2 TRBV7-8 . TGTGCCAGCAGCTTTACAGAGGGCTATGGCTACACCTTC CASSFTEGYGYTF
. TRBJ1-1 TRBV27 . TGTGCCAGCAGTTTCGGCACTGAAGCTTTCTTT CASSFGTEAFF
. TRBJ1-2 TRBV19 TRBD1 TGTGCCAGTAGTATCAGGGGGGGGCCCTCGAGCGGCTACACCTTC CASSIRGGPSSGYTF
. TRBJ2-7 TRBV28 . TGTGCCAGCAGTCCCGGGGGAAGGACCAGGGGCGAGCAGTACTTC CASSPGGRTRGEQYF
. TRBJ2-3 TRBV5-1 . TGCGCCAGCAGCCCCTCTTCCCTCACCCTAGGAGATACGCAGTATTTT CASSPSSLTLGDTQYF
. TRBJ2-6 TRBV5-1 . TGCGCCAGCAGCTTGTGGGGGGCGGCGAACGGGGCCAACGTCCTGACTTTC CASSLWGAANGANVLTF
once TRBJ1-3 TRBV2 . TGTGCCAGCAGTGAAAACTTCTCTGGAAACACCATATATTTT CASSENFSGNTIYF
once TRBJ2-7 TRBV28 . TGTGCCAGCAGTTTCGGCCAGACGGACGAGCAGTACTTC CASSFGQTDEQYF
. TRBJ2-7 TRBV18 TRBD2 TGTGCCAGCTCACCCGGACTAGCGGGCGAGCAGTACTTC CASSPGLAGEQYF
. TRBJ1-1 TRBV7-2 . TGTGCCAGCAGCCTGGGCAGGGTGGGGACTGAAGCTTTCTTT CASSLGRVGTEAFF
. TRBJ2-1 TRBV19 TRBD2 TGTGCCAGTAGTATAGATACTAGCGGGAGGTATTACAATGAGCAGTTCTTC CASSIDTSGRYYNEQFF
few TRBJ2-2 TRBV9 TRBD2 TGTGCCAGCAGCGTCTCGGGAGGGCCGCCCGGGGAGCTGTTTTTT CASSVSGGPPGELFF
few TRBJ1-2 TRBV19 TRBD1 TGTGCCAGTAGTATGGGACAGGGTCTCGGGTATGGCTACACCTTC CASSMGQGLGYGYTF
medium-sized TRBJ1-5 TRBV4-1 . TGCGCCAGCAGCCAAGACGATCAGGGATCCAATCAGCCCCAGCATTTT CASSQDDQGSNQPQHF
. TRBJ2-7 TRBV6-5 TRBD1 TGTGCCACCAGTAGGGACAGGGGGACCTACGAGCAGTACTTC CATSRDRGTYEQYF
once TRBJ2-1 TRBV6-4 TRBD2 TGTGCCAGCAGCCCCACCGGGACTAGCGTCTACAATGAGCAGTTCTTC CASSPTGTSVYNEQFF
few TRBJ2-4 TRBV7-9 . TGTGCCAGCAGCTTCGGGGTCGCCAAAAACATTCAGTACTTC CASSFGVAKNIQYF
once TRBJ1-1 TRBV5-4 TRBD1 TGTGCCAGCAGCTTGGACAGGGGGCCGAACACTGAAGCTTTCTTT CASSLDRGPNTEAFF
. TRBJ2-2 TRBV18 TRBD2 TGTGCCAGCTCGCGACTAGCGGGAGAGCCTAACACCGGGGAGCTGTTTTTT CASSRLAGEPNTGELFF
few TRBJ2-2 TRBV19 TRBD2 TGTGCCAGTCGTATCGTCCTAGCGGGAGAGACCGGGGAGCTGTTTTTT CASRIVLAGETGELFF
. TRBJ1-5 TRBV15 . TGTGCCACCAGCAGAGACCTGACACCTTATAGCAATCAGCCCCAGCATTTT CATSRDLTPYSNQPQHF
. TRBJ2-2 TRBV5-1 . TGCGCCAGCAATCCGGGCTCAAACACCGGGGAGCTGTTTTTT CASNPGSNTGELFF
. TRBJ2-3 TRBV5-1 TRBD2 TGCGCCAGCAGCTGGCTAACGGGAGGGCCAGCAGATACGCAGTATTTT CASSWLTGGPADTQYF
. TRBJ2-7 TRBV18 TRBD1 TGTGCCAGCTCATCGACCGGGACAGGGGCCTACGAGCAGTACTTC CASSSTGTGAYEQYF
once TRBJ2-3 TRBV7-9 TRBD2 TGTGCCAGCAGCTTAGCGGCTAGCGGAAGCACAGATACGCAGTATTTT CASSLAASGSTDTQYF
few TRBJ2-5 TRBV5-6 . TGTGCCAGCAGTACCCCCTTTGGGGGAGTGAGCCAAGAGACCCAGTACTTC CASSTPFGGVSQETQYF
. TRBJ1-1 TRBV27 TRBD1 TGTGCCAGCAGTCTGTACCTGACAGGGTTGAACACTGAAGCTTTCTTT CASSLYLTGLNTEAFF
. TRBJ2-3 TRBV11-2 TRBD1 TGTGCCAGCAGCTTTCTAGCGGGACAGGGGGCAGGAGATACGCAGTATTTT CASSFLAGQGAGDTQYF
. TRBJ1-1 TRBV4-3 TRBD1 TGCGCCAGCAGCCAAGGACAGGGAAGCACTGAAGCTTTCTTT CASSQGQGSTEAFF
. TRBJ1-1 TRBV5-1 TRBD1 TGCGCCAGCAGCATCCGGACAGGGGGTGCCACTGAAGCTTTCTTT CASSIRTGGATEAFF
. TRBJ2-7 TRBV10-1 TRBD2 TGCGCCAGCGGGACTAGCGGGGGGTACGAGCAGTACTTC CASGTSGGYEQYF
. TRBJ1-6 TRBV7-9 . TGTGCCAGCAGCTCCGGATACGGGGGTAATTCACCCCTCCACTTT CASSSGYGGNSPLHF
. TRBJ1-2 TRBV28 . TGTGCCAGCACCCCCACAGCCTCGGGGTACTATGGCTACACCTTC CASTPTASGYYGYTF
. TRBJ1-2 TRBV18 TRBD1 TGTGCCAGCTCACCGACAGGGATTGTACACTATGGCTACACCTTC CASSPTGIVHYGYTF
few TRBJ2-2 TRBV19 . TGTGCCAGTACCCACGACGGGTTGAACACCGGGGAGCTGTTTTTT CASTHDGLNTGELFF
. TRBJ1-1 TRBV19 . TGTGCCAGTAGTATATCCCTGAACACTGAAGCTTTCTTT CASSISLNTEAFF
. TRBJ1-4 TRBV9 . TGTGCCAGCAGCGTCTTGGCAACTAATGAAAAACTGTTTTTT CASSVLATNEKLFF
medium-sized TRBJ1-1 TRBV4-1 TRBD1 TGCGCCAGCAGGGTTGAGGGACAGATGGACACTGAAGCTTTCTTT CASRVEGQMDTEAFF
once TRBJ2-5 TRBV5-4 TRBD2 TGTGCCAGCAGCTTCTTCGGACTAGCGGGAGAGACCCAGTACTTC CASSFFGLAGETQYF